These T cell receptor beta chains were read from a single sample in a study of T cells in Graves' hyperthyroidism and ophthalmopathy. One entry per CDR3 protein, called by TCRdb with MiXCR from the multiplex PCR reads. The repertoire holds 490,000 or so distinct CDR3 sequences, around a fifth seen once, with roughly 49% in the top ten. The sequencing sample was made of blood. These receptors all come from a woman in her seventies with Graves' ophthalmopathy. Both conserved end residues are part of each CDR3. The D gene is left open where the match is weak. Size is omitted from some rows. Given values are once, few, many or a class for expanded clones.

>TRBJ2-2|-|TRBV2|-
CASSDTGRGELFF
TGTGCCAGCAGTGATACAGGGCGGGGGGAGCTGTTTTTT
>TRBJ2-1|few|TRBV6-1|-
CASSAEGISYNEQFF
TGTGCCAGCAGTGCCGAGGGGATCTCCTACAATGAGCAGTTCTTC
>TRBJ2-3|few|TRBV20-1|TRBD2
CSATDREVTDTQYF
TGCAGTGCTACAGACCGGGAGGTTACAGATACGCAGTATTTT
>TRBJ1-2|few|TRBV20-1|TRBD1
CSAEPTGGGGYTF
TGCAGTGCAGAGCCAACAGGGGGCGGTGGCTACACCTTC
>TRBJ1-1|-|TRBV30|-
CAWTGWTEAFF
TGTGCCTGGACAGGGTGGACTGAAGCTTTCTTT
>TRBJ1-6|-|TRBV7-3|-
CASSLIHESPLHF
TGTGCCAGCAGCTTAATCCACGAATCACCCCTCCACTTT
>TRBJ2-2|many|TRBV6-2/TRBV6-3|-
CATRRTGELFF
TGTGCGACCCGAAGGACCGGGGAGCTGTTTTTT
>TRBJ2-1|many|TRBV2|TRBD2
CASPGGSSYNEQFF
TGTGCCAGTCCGGGAGGGAGCTCCTACAATGAGCAGTTCTTC
>TRBJ2-2|-|TRBV6-1|TRBD2
CASTMSGRWGTGELFF
TGTGCCAGCACCATGAGCGGGAGATGGGGCACCGGGGAGCTGTTTTTT
>TRBJ1-6|-|TRBV6-1|-
CASRETRDSPLHF
TGTGCCAGCAGAGAGACGAGGGATTCACCCCTCCACTTT
>TRBJ1-5|few|TRBV10-3|-
CAISESSGFQPQHF
TGTGCCATCAGTGAGTCCTCGGGCTTTCAGCCCCAGCATTTT
>TRBJ2-7|-|TRBV10-3|TRBD1
CASSQGQGASYEQYF
TGTGCCAGCAGCCAGGGACAGGGGGCTTCCTACGAGCAGTACTTC
>TRBJ1-1|many|TRBV28|-
CASSPGDGQAGQAFF
TGTGCCAGCAGTCCCGGGGACGGACAAGCCGGCCAAGCTTTCTTT
>TRBJ2-3|many|TRBV2|TRBD2
CASTWGLAGDSDTQYF
TGTGCCAGCACCTGGGGGCTAGCGGGAGATTCAGATACGCAGTATTTT
>TRBJ2-7|many|TRBV12-3/TRBV12-4|TRBD2
CASSSHRGTSGSIYYEQYF
TGTGCCAGCAGTTCCCATAGGGGGACTAGCGGGAGTATTTACTACGAGCAGTACTTC
>TRBJ2-2|-|TRBV15|-
CATSRDLFPGANTGELFF
TGTGCCACCAGCAGAGATTTATTTCCAGGCGCGAACACCGGGGAGCTGTTTTTT
>TRBJ2-2|-|TRBV15|TRBD2
CATSTGKFGGGSTGELFF
TGTGCCACCAGCACGGGGAAGTTCGGGGGGGGGAGCACCGGGGAGCTGTTTTTT
>TRBJ2-5|many|TRBV2|TRBD2
CASVLGLAGVETQYF
TGTGCCAGCGTGCTCGGACTAGCGGGAGTGGAGACCCAGTACTTC
>TRBJ1-2|-|TRBV19|-
CASSSTSRPYNYGYTF
TGTGCCAGTAGTTCTACGTCGAGACCTTATAACTATGGCTACACCTTC
>TRBJ2-2|-|TRBV5-5|-
CASPGKGKATGELFF
TGTGCCAGCCCGGGGAAGGGAAAGGCCACCGGGGAGCTGTTTTTT
>TRBJ2-7|-|TRBV12-3/TRBV12-4|-
CASSSFSGSYEQYF
TGTGCCAGCAGTTCATTCTCGGGTTCCTACGAGCAGTACTTC
>TRBJ2-2|-|TRBV24-1|TRBD1
CATSDLEGARNTGELFF
TGTGCCACCAGTGATTTGGAGGGGGCGAGGAACACCGGGGAGCTGTTTTTT
>TRBJ2-5|few|TRBV7-3|TRBD2
CASSLNAGGQETQYF
TGTGCCAGCAGCTTAAATGCGGGGGGGCAAGAGACCCAGTACTTC
>TRBJ2-7|-|TRBV2|TRBD1
CASSMRTGYNEQYF
TGTGCCAGCAGTATGCGGACAGGGTACAACGAGCAGTACTTC
>TRBJ1-1|many|TRBV3-1|-
CASSQELLAAEAFF
TGTGCCAGCAGCCAAGAGCTCCTCGCGGCTGAAGCTTTCTTT
>TRBJ1-1|many|TRBV12-3/TRBV12-4|TRBD1
CASSLGQGVTEAFF
TGCGCCAGCAGCTTGGGACAGGGCGTCACTGAAGCTTTCTTT
>TRBJ2-7|few|TRBV30|-
CAWTWDSETYEQYF
TGTGCCTGGACTTGGGACTCGGAAACCTACGAGCAGTACTTC
>TRBJ1-4|many|TRBV6-1|-
CASTSFNNEKLFF
TGTGCCAGCACATCGTTCAATAATGAAAAACTGTTTTTT
>TRBJ2-2|-|TRBV9|-
CASSASGLRNTGELFF
TGTGCCAGCAGCGCGAGCGGACTTAGGAACACCGGGGAGCTGTTTTTT